Below, 30 T cell receptor beta chains from the same sample are listed, as sequenced in a study of blood T cell repertoires in COVID-19. The method was immunoSEQ multiplex PCR; TCRdb's version includes in-frame clones alone and lacks a portion of them. The table shows about half a million clones, with roughly 88% occurring only once. Sequencing was carried out using peripheral blood. All receptors come from a human donor in a cohort sampled during active COVID-19.

This clone was seen many times. This chain joins TRBV6-4 and TRBJ2-1, with a possible D match to TRBD2 (6 bases). The CDR3 loop spans 14 amino acids. Trimming pared 5 bases from V and 5 bases from J, leaving 13 bases between. Germline V gives CDR1 MRHNA, CDR2 SNTAGT. The CDR3 is CASSHHPGDNEQFF. Here the CDR3 DNA reads TGTGCCAGCAGTCATCACCCGGGGGACAATGAGCAGTTCTTC.

This clone appeared a few times. The chain couples TRBV27 to TRBJ1-1, with D unclear. The germline V gene has CDR1 MNHEY and CDR2 SMNVEV (reference sequence). Trimming took off 4 bases at V and 1 base at J, with 13 bases between the two ends. This CDR3 is 15 amino acids long. The CDR3 sequence: CASSSEETGNTEAFF. CDR3 sequence (DNA): TGTGCCAGCAGTTCTGAGGAAACGGGGAACACTGAAGCTTTCTTT.

The chain is built from TRBV19 and TRBJ2-4; TRBD1 agrees at 10 bases. Germline lookup yields CDR1 LNHDA and CDR2 SQIVND (reference sequence). The junction had 13 bases not matched to a gene; V was cut back by 2 bases and J by 9 bases. The CDR3 is made up of 17 amino acids. The CDR3 loop is CASSILPRDRGLSIQYF. In DNA form, the CDR3 reads TGTGCCAGTAGTATATTGCCCAGAGACAGGGGGCTTAGCATTCAGTACTTC.

This clone turned up a few times. The rearrangement uses TRBV30 and TRBJ1-2; no definite D call. With 0 bases removed from V and 8 bases from J, the gap between germline ends came to 10 bases. CDR1 is GTSNPN, CDR2 SVGIG, per germline (reference sequence). The CDR3 sequence is 12 residues long. DNA of the CDR3: TGTGCCTGGAGTGTAGGAGGGCAAGGCTACACCTTC. Encoded protein: CAWSVGGQGYTF.

The chain employs TRBV9 and TRBJ1-3; D might be TRBD1 (6 bases). Germline V CDR1 and CDR2: SGDLS, YYNGEE. The germline V and J ends were trimmed by 3 bases and 3 bases, with 13 bases remaining between them. This CDR3 is built from 15 residues. This CDR3 is CASSADRSNGNTIYF. CDR3 nucleotide sequence: TGTGCCAGCAGCGCGGACAGATCTAATGGAAACACCATATATTTT.

This sequence joins TRBV4-3 and TRBJ1-1; possibly TRBD1 for D (5 bases). Germline V CDR1 and CDR2: LGHNA, YSLEER. CDR3 length equals 14 residues. Trimming stripped 4 bases from V and 6 bases from J, with 15 bases between. CDR3 residues: CASSLGSSGAEAFF. CDR3 coding DNA: TGCGCCAGCAGCCTCGGATCCTCGGGGGCTGAAGCTTTCTTT.

This clone has a single count. The V and J genes are TRBV5-5 and TRBJ2-1; a possible D gene is TRBD2 (6 bases). Germline V gene lookup returns CDR1 SGHKS and CDR2 YYEKEE (reference sequence). Trimming cost V 3 bases and J 0 bases, with 7 bases left between them. The CDR3 runs to 14 residues. The CDR3 loop is CASSSSVSYNEQFF. CDR3 nucleotide sequence: TGTGCCAGCAGCTCTAGCGTCTCCTACAATGAGCAGTTCTTC.

V and J are TRBV18 and TRBJ2-5; tentatively, D is TRBD1 (6 bases). Trimming took off 3 bases at V and 2 bases at J, with 10 bases between the two ends. CDR1 KGHSH and CDR2 LQKENI come from the germline V gene. This CDR3 is 14 amino acids long. The DNA for the CDR3 is TGTGCCAGCTCACCCCGGACAGCACAAGAGACCCAGTACTTC. This sequence encodes CASSPRTAQETQYF.

This chain joins TRBV28 and TRBJ1-6; no clear D. This CDR3 is built from 15 residues. In germline, CDR1 is MDHEN, CDR2 SYDVKM. Trimming removed 5 bases at V and 10 bases at J, with 18 bases between. CDR3 residues: CASSLLWRSKSPLHF. In DNA form, the CDR3 reads TGTGCCAGCAGTCTCCTCTGGAGGTCGAAGTCACCCCTCCACTTT.

In its sample, this clone was seen once. The CDR3 here is CATSTDRAGNQPQHF. For the CDR3, the DNA is TGTGCCACCAGCACAGACAGGGCCGGCAATCAGCCCCAGCATTTT. The chain uses TRBV15 and TRBJ1-5; 7 bases map to TRBD1. Germline V gene lookup returns CDR1 LNHNV and CDR2 YYDKDF (reference sequence). Unmatched junction bases numbered 5, after V lost 4 bases and J lost 2 bases. The CDR3 is 15 amino acids.

The chain recombines TRBV9 with TRBJ2-7, with D perhaps TRBD1 (6 bases). CDR1 and CDR2 (germline): SGDLS, YYNGEE. V lost 2 bases and J lost 0, with 12 bases in between. This CDR3 has 15 amino acids. As DNA, the CDR3 is TGTGCCAGCAGCGTGGGGGCTAGGAGCTCCTACGAGCAGTACTTC. Its protein is CASSVGARSSYEQYF.

V is TRBV6-4 and J is TRBJ2-7; D might be TRBD2 (6 bases). V was pared by 5 bases and J by 4 bases, with 15 bases between. The CDR3 consists of 14 residues. Germline V CDR1 and CDR2: MRHNA, SNTAGT. Here the CDR3 DNA reads TGTGCCAGCAGTCGCGAGGCGGGGCAGTACGAGCAGTACTTC. This sequence encodes CASSREAGQYEQYF.

The chain carries TRBV19 and TRBJ2-2; 8 bases map to TRBD2. Losses at the gene ends were 7 bases for V and 5 bases for J; bases not matched to a gene: 9. CDR1 LNHDA and CDR2 SQIVND come from the germline V gene (reference sequence). The CDR3 spans 15 residues. The CDR3 DNA reads as TGTGCCAGTACTTTTTTTAGCGGGGAAACCGGGGAGCTGTTTTTT. Its protein product is CASTFFSGETGELFF.

This sequence joins TRBV6-5 and TRBJ2-2; D is undetermined. CDR1 and CDR2 (germline): MNHEY, SVGAGI. V lost 4 bases to trimming and J lost 5 bases, with 11 bases between them. The CDR3 extends over 14 amino acids. CDR3 sequence (DNA): TGTGCCAGCAGTTCACGCGGCGAAACCGGGGAGCTGTTTTTT. Protein product: CASSSRGETGELFF.

The chain couples TRBV21-1 to TRBJ1-1. TRBV21-1 is marked as a pseudogene. The CDR3 has 13 residues. This CDR3 is CASSSIMNTEAFF. The CDR3 DNA sequence: TGTGCCAGCAGCAGTATAATGAACACTGAAGCTTTCTTT.

This clone occurred once. V usage is TRBV5-1 and J usage is TRBJ2-1; D might be TRBD2 (5 bases). Germline lookup yields CDR1 SGHRS and CDR2 YFSETQ. V was clipped by 1 base and J by 3 bases, with 11 bases between them. The length of the CDR3 is 15 residues. The CDR3 here is CASSLMGAGYNEQFF. The CDR3 DNA reads as TGCGCCAGCAGCTTGATGGGAGCAGGCTACAATGAGCAGTTCTTC.

This clone was recorded a few times. V gene TRBV6-2 or TRBV6-3 combines with J gene TRBJ1-2; 10 bases are a match to TRBD1. Unmatched junction bases numbered 9, after V lost 5 bases and J lost 3 bases. Germline assignment: CDR1 MNHEY and CDR2 SVGEGT. The length of the CDR3 is 16 residues. As DNA, the CDR3 is TGTGCCAGCAGTCTCCCCCGACAGGGGGCGGACTATGGCTACACCTTC. Its protein product is CASSLPRQGADYGYTF.

As regards this clone: A read error may produce the germline difference seen at one junction end. The gene calls are TRBV7-7 and TRBJ2-5, with 13 bases matching TRBD2. The CDR3 is 15 residues long. Germline V gene data show CDR1 as SSHAT and CDR2 as FNYEAQ (reference sequence). CDR3 in DNA: TGTGCTAGCAGCTTAGGGACTAGCGGGAAAGAGACCCAGTACTTC. Protein: CASSLGTSGKETQYF.

The gene calls are TRBV6-5 and TRBJ2-4; 11 bases align to TRBD1. The CDR3 sequence is 15 residues long. The ends lost 9 bases at V and 7 bases at J; junction bases unmatched: 11. CDR1 MNHEY and CDR2 SVGAGI come from the germline V gene. The CDR3 reads CASYTGTGGMNIQYF. The CDR3 coding sequence is TGTGCCAGTTACACCGGGACAGGGGGGATGAACATTCAGTACTTC.

This clone is deemed medium-sized. V is TRBV19 and J is TRBJ2-5, with no clear D. This CDR3 region has 12 residues. Germline V CDR1 and CDR2: LNHDA, SQIVND (reference sequence). The germline V and J ends were trimmed by 5 bases and 1 base, with 5 bases remaining between them. This CDR3 reads CASSFIQETQYF. CDR3 sequence (DNA): TGTGCCAGTAGTTTTATCCAAGAGACCCAGTACTTC.

V and J are TRBV29-1 and TRBJ1-5; D not resolved. Trimming removed 5 bases at V and 4 bases at J, with 9 bases between. This CDR3 is 12 amino acids long. Germline assignment: CDR1 SQVTM and CDR2 ANQGSEA. The CDR3: CSVSSGNQPQHF. As DNA, the CDR3 is TGCAGCGTTTCTTCGGGGAATCAGCCCCAGCATTTT. The whole variable domain, remainder taken from reference TRBV29-1 and TRBJ1-5, is SAVISQKPSRDICQRGTSLTIQCQVDSQVTMMFWYRQQPGQSLTLIATANQGSEATYESGFVIDKFPISRPNLTFSTLTVSNMSPEDSSIYLCSVSSGNQPQHFGDGTRLSIL.

This clone was recorded at least ten times. The V and J genes are TRBV27 and TRBJ1-1; tentatively, D is TRBD1 (6 bases). V lost 6 bases to trimming and J lost 2 bases, with 16 bases between them. The CDR3 covers 15 residues. The germline CDR1 and CDR2 sequences are MNHEY and SMNVEV (reference sequence). This CDR3 reads CASRVRRQDNTEAFF. DNA for the CDR3: TGTGCCAGCAGGGTAAGGCGACAGGATAACACTGAAGCTTTCTTT.

The chain employs TRBV30 and TRBJ2-1; maybe TRBD2 (6 bases). The CDR3 extends over 12 amino acids. With 1 base removed from V and 8 bases from J, the gap between germline ends came to 9 bases. Germline-derived CDR1 and CDR2 are GTSNPN and SVGIG (reference sequence). CDR3 nucleotides: TGTGCCTGGAGTGCATGGAGGGATGAGCAGTTCTTC. The encoded protein is CAWSAWRDEQFF.

This clone was picked up one time. The genes are TRBV4-2 and TRBJ2-4; a weak D match, TRBD2 (6 bases). V lost 4 bases and J lost 8, with 18 bases in between. Germline V lookup: CDR1 LGHNA, CDR2 YNFKEQ. CDR3 size: 15 residues. CDR3 amino acids: CASSPTREGRHIQYF. The DNA of the CDR3 is TGTGCCAGCAGCCCCACGCGGGAAGGAAGACACATTCAGTACTTC.

The CDR3 spells CASSQVRSTNEKLFF. CDR3 bases: TGTGCCAGCAGCCAAGTCCGGTCAACTAATGAAAAACTGTTTTTT. This chain uses TRBV3-1 (or the pseudogene TRBV3-2) with TRBJ1-4; unclear D gene. The CDR3 runs 15 residues. V was clipped by 1 base and J by 0 bases, with 6 bases between them. Germline lookup yields CDR1 LGHDT and CDR2 YNNKEL (reference sequence).

The genes are TRBV19 and TRBJ1-4; TRBD1 matches 7 bases. The germline V gene encodes CDR1 LNHDA and CDR2 SQIVND (reference sequence). The CDR3 has 16 amino acids. The ends lost 5 bases at V and 2 bases at J; junction bases unmatched: 8. CDR3 in amino acids: CASSLSSGGTNEKLFF. The CDR3 DNA follows: TGTGCCAGTAGTCTATCCTCAGGGGGTACTAATGAAAAACTGTTTTTT.

The rearrangement joins TRBV12-5 to TRBJ1-1, with TRBD1 matching over 8 bases. Germline CDR1 and CDR2: LGHNT and FRNRAP. The J segment lost 5 bases and the V segment lost 7 bases, leaving 6 bases of the junction unmatched. The CDR3 extends over 13 amino acids. The CDR3 loop reads CASAPDRGTEAFF. As DNA, the CDR3 is TGTGCTAGTGCCCCCGACAGGGGAACTGAAGCTTTCTTT.

The chain employs TRBV4-3 and TRBJ1-5, with TRBD1 matching over 7 bases. Germline values: CDR1 LGHNA, CDR2 YSLEER. The J segment lost 3 bases and the V segment lost 3 bases, leaving 8 bases of the junction unmatched. The CDR3 has 16 amino acids. The CDR3 bases are TGCGCCAGCAGCCAGGACCTTCAGGGGGACAATCAGCCCCAGCATTTT. Translation: CASSQDLQGDNQPQHF.

The rearrangement links TRBV19 to TRBJ1-2, with 7 bases lining up with TRBD1. The CDR3 covers 13 residues. V trimming: 6 bases; J trimming: 4 bases; junction bases outside the gene matches: 5. CDR1 LNHDA and CDR2 SQIVND come from the germline V gene (reference sequence). The chain's CDR3 is CASRSGTVYGYTF. The CDR3 bases are TGTGCCAGTAGATCCGGGACAGTCTATGGCTACACCTTC.

This rearrangement joins TRBV11-2 to TRBJ2-7; 13 bases map to TRBD2. The CDR3 length is 17 residues. Germline trimming cut 4 bases from V and 0 bases from J; bases unmatched to any gene: 6. CDR1 is SGHAT, CDR2 FQNNGV, per germline. The CDR3 region has the DNA TGTGCCAGCAGCTCCCGACTAGCGGGAGGTTCCTCCTACGAGCAGTACTTC. Translated: CASSSRLAGGSSYEQYF.